A selection of T cell receptor beta chains follows, all from one sample in a study of blood T cell repertoires in COVID-19. Using immunoSEQ multiplex PCR, the repertoire was profiled, and TCRdb retains in-frame clones only, with some absent. The sample carries more than 95,000 clones, about 91% recorded once. The material sequenced was peripheral blood. The origin of the receptors is a human donor in a cohort sampled during active COVID-19. Both conserved end residues are trimmed from each CDR3. Expanded clones are given a class, and other clones once, few, many or no size at all.

CDR3 length	J gene	clone size	V gene	CDR3 protein
10	TRBJ2-7	few	TRBV2	ASRLSIYEQY
13	TRBJ1-1	.	TRBV14	ASSQDLGGHTEAF
14	TRBJ2-2	.	TRBV7-7	ASSIGRERFSGELF
15	TRBJ1-3	.	TRBV4-2	ASSQPRDRGYENTIY
13	TRBJ1-2	.	TRBV29-1	SVEAPAGERYGYT
15	TRBJ2-3	.	TRBV7-8	ASSLTPAYRDTDTQY
15	TRBJ2-2	.	TRBV10-2	ASRDLGTVPNTGELF
13	TRBJ1-2	.	TRBV7-6	ASSPQTGRNYGYT
13	TRBJ2-1	.	TRBV5-4	ASSSGTRYSNEQF
14	TRBJ1-2	.	TRBV28	ASSFSTPGQGWGYT
10	TRBJ1-5	.	TRBV28	ASSYSNQPQH
16	TRBJ1-4	once	TRBV18	ASSRSGMQGVTNEKLF
14	TRBJ2-1	.	TRBV23-1	ASRPVPGHIYNEQF
15	TRBJ1-1	.	TRBV9	ASSPLVQEDMNTEAF
16	TRBJ2-2	.	TRBV7-3	ASSLSASGGGNTGELF
9	TRBJ1-6	.	TRBV30	ACQGNSPLH
16	TRBJ2-7	few	TRBV4-1	ASSRVTGVGPSSYEQY
14	TRBJ2-1	.	TRBV6-2/TRBV6-3	ASSYGGLAGVYEQF
13	TRBJ1-1	once	TRBV28	ASRPEVAMNTEAF
17	TRBJ1-2	once	TRBV19	ASRPFVGRDTQVVSDYT
16	TRBJ2-7	.	TRBV19	ASSPPGLAGGSSYEQY
11	TRBJ1-3	.	TRBV6-5	ASRPTGGNTIY
10	TRBJ1-2	.	TRBV18	ASSEGSYGYT
13	TRBJ2-3	.	TRBV9	ASSVEGDNTDTQY
11	TRBJ1-2	.	TRBV7-8	ASSWGGNYGYT
9	TRBJ2-5	once	TRBV6-2/TRBV6-3	ASSPLETQY
12	TRBJ2-1	once	TRBV13	ASSPSMVRNEQF
8	TRBJ2-7	.	TRBV19	ASRNNEQY
10	TRBJ1-2	.	TRBV29-1	SVDVGGRGYT
11	TRBJ2-2	.	TRBV19	ASSIGGPGELF
13	TRBJ2-2	.	TRBV5-4	ASTTTGTNTGELF
20	TRBJ2-1	.	TRBV27	ASSETPFSGGASGGSYNEQF
12	TRBJ2-7	.	TRBV2	ASSADRGFYEQY
17	TRBJ2-1	.	TRBV5-5	ASSPAQGLARVSYNEQF
13	TRBJ1-6	.	TRBV7-8	ASSRIKGVNSPLH
12	TRBJ1-4	.	TRBV5-6	ASSRTGVREKLF
14	TRBJ2-5	.	TRBV9	ASSVTPAGVGETQY
9	TRBJ2-7	.	TRBV11-3	ASSSGVEQY
16	TRBJ2-2	.	TRBV21-1	ASSKRNRSSPNTGELF
10	TRBJ1-5	.	TRBV6-2/TRBV6-3	ASSRTMGAQH
12	TRBJ1-4	.	TRBV15	ATSRGALNEKLF
13	TRBJ1-2	.	TRBV30	AWSGPGGARRGYT
11	TRBJ2-1	once	TRBV29-1	SVEASGGNEQF
13	TRBJ1-1	.	TRBV28	ASSIIRDRGTEAF
13	TRBJ2-7	.	TRBV29-1	SAEEWGRTSYEQY
9	TRBJ2-1	.	TRBV6-5	ASSYGDEQF
10	TRBJ1-1	.	TRBV25-1	ASSEIRGGAF
11	TRBJ1-1	.	TRBV4-3	ASSQVMRTEAF
12	TRBJ1-6	.	TRBV5-1	ASSRDRGFSPLH
13	TRBJ2-7	.	TRBV7-2	ASSLAPGFSYEQY
14	TRBJ2-3	once	TRBV6-5	ASSYSKGRGNGTQY
12	TRBJ1-5	.	TRBV4-1	ASSQTTGPQPQH
13	TRBJ2-2	.	TRBV19	ASSIFAGDTGELF
12	TRBJ1-2	.	TRBV7-2	ASSTRDRTHGYT
14	TRBJ2-1	.	TRBV5-6	ASSQIRAGSYNEQF
14	TRBJ1-2	.	TRBV10-3	AISESSVAERYGYT